The 9 T cell receptor beta chains listed next were all sequenced from one sample in a study of cytomegalovirus exposure and HLA in healthy donors. The primer mix had 60 Vbeta and 13 Jbeta primers. Sequenced by immunoSEQ multiplex PCR; TCRdb stores in-frame clones only, minus some. This table holds roughly 130,000 clones, less than 85% found once. Sequencing input: PBMCs. All receptors come from a man aged 40-49 years in good health and CMV-seronegative.

V gene TRBV5-6 combines with J gene TRBJ1-5; perhaps TRBD1 as D (5 bases). The CDR3 totals 14 residues. CDR1 is SGHDT and CDR2 is YYEEEE in the germline V gene. V lost 4 bases and J 2 bases, leaving 10 bases between the germline ends. CDR3 nucleotide sequence: TGTGCCAGCAGCCGTTGGGGGGGCAATCAGCCCCAGCATTTT. The encoded protein is CASSRWGGNQPQHF.

The chain carries TRBV5-1 and TRBJ2-7; TRBD1 is a possible D gene (6 bases). Germline assignment: CDR1 SGHRS and CDR2 YFSETQ. This CDR3 is 14 amino acids long. Trimming took off 2 bases at V and 9 bases at J, with 18 bases between the two ends. This CDR3 is CASSFTGPSLGQYF. CDR3 bases: TGCGCCAGCAGCTTTACAGGGCCCAGCCTAGGGCAGTACTTC.

The V call is TRBV27, the J call TRBJ2-1, with TRBD2 matching over 9 bases. CDR1 is MNHEY and CDR2 is SMNVEV in the germline V gene (reference sequence). This CDR3 has 16 residues. J lost 7 bases, V lost 5 bases, and 12 bases had no gene match. The CDR3 bases are TGTGCCAGCAGTCCGCTAGCGGGGAAGGTTTGGAATGAGCAGTTCTTC. Protein: CASSPLAGKVWNEQFF.

The chain is built from TRBV4-1 and TRBJ2-5, with D hard to call. V dropped 0 bases and J dropped 7 bases, with 6 bases sitting between them. Germline lookup yields CDR1 MGHRA and CDR2 YSYEKL. CDR3 length: 12 amino acids. The CDR3 nucleotides read TGCGCCAGCAGCCAAGATGAGGTGACCCAGTACTTC. Its translation: CASSQDEVTQYF.

The CDR3 is CASSYSRVWDEQFF. The DNA for the CDR3 is TGTGCCAGCAGTTACTCCAGGGTCTGGGATGAGCAGTTCTTC. V is TRBV6-5 and J is TRBJ2-1; D is possibly TRBD1 (5 bases). The CDR3 extends over 14 amino acids. V lost 0 bases to trimming and J lost 8 bases, with 11 bases between them. The germline V gene has CDR1 MNHEY and CDR2 SVGAGI.

The count of this clone is one. The chain employs TRBV6-5 and TRBJ1-1; D may be TRBD1 (6 bases). Between the trimmed V and J ends, which lost 4 bases and 6 bases, there was a span of 9 bases. The germline CDR1 and CDR2 sequences are MNHEY and SVGAGI. The CDR3 runs 12 residues. The CDR3 bases are TGTGCCAGCAGTTTTAAGGGGGCTGAAGCTTTCTTT. Amino acids: CASSFKGAEAFF.

V is TRBV2 and J is TRBJ1-4, with no clear D. Trimming removed 3 bases from V and 4 bases from J, with 6 bases in between. The CDR3 covers 13 residues. The germline CDR1 and CDR2 sequences are SNHLY and FYNNEI. CDR3 nucleotides: TGTGCCAGCAGTGAGGGCAATAATGAAAAACTGTTTTTT. Its translation is CASSEGNNEKLFF. The variable domain in full, with the rest retrieved from reference TRBV2 and TRBJ1-4, is EPEVTQTPSHQVTQMGQEVILRCVPISNHLYFYWYRQILGQKVEFLVSFYNNEISEKSEIFDDQFSVERPDGSNFTLKIRSTKLEDSAMYFCASSEGNNEKLFFGSGTQLSVL.

The chain links TRBV4-2 to TRBJ2-7; a possible D gene is TRBD1 (6 bases). The germline V gene encodes CDR1 LGHNA and CDR2 YNFKEQ. Trimming shortened V by 5 bases and J by 2 bases, and 10 bases separated the two germline ends. The CDR3 is 13 residues long. Here the CDR3 DNA reads TGTGCCAGCAGCTCTGAGGGGGCCTACGAGCAGTACTTC. Translated: CASSSEGAYEQYF.

The CDR3 nucleotides are TGTGCCAGCAGCTTCGTAGCGGGGGAGCTGTTTTTT. It translates to CASSFVAGELFF. The chain carries TRBV11-2 and TRBJ2-2, with D possibly being TRBD2 (5 bases). The CDR3 covers 12 residues. V shed 3 bases and J shed 8 bases, with 7 bases lying between them. CDR1 and CDR2 from the germline V gene are SGHAT and FQNNGV.